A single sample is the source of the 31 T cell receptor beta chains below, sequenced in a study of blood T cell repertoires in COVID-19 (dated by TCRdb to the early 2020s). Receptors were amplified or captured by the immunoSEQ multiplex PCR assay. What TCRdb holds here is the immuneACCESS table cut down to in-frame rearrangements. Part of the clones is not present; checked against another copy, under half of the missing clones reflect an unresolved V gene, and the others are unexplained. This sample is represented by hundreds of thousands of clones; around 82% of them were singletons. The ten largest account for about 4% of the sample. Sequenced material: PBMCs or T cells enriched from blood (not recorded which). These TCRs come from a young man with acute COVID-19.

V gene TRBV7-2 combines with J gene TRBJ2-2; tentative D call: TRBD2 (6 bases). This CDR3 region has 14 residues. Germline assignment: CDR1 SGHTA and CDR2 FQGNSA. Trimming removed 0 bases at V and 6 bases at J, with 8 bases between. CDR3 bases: TGTGCCAGCAGCTTAGCGGGCGGGGCCGGGGAGCTGTTTTTT. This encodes CASSLAGGAGELFF. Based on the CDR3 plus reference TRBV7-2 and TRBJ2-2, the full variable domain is GAGVSQSPSNKVTEKGKDVELRCDPISGHTALYWYRQSLGQGLEFLIYFQGNSAPDKSGLPSDRFSAERTGGSVSTLTIQRTQQEDSAVYLCASSLAGGAGELFFGEGSRLTVL.

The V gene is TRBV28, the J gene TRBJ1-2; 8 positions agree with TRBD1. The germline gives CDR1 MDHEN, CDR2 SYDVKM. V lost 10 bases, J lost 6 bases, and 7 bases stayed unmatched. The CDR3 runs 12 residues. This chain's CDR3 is CATGDRMNGYTF. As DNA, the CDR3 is TGTGCCACCGGGGACAGGATGAATGGCTACACCTTC.

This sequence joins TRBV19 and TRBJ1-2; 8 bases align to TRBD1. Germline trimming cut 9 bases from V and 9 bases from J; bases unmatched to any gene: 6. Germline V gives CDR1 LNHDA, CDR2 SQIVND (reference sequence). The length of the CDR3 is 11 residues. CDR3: CASRAGGSYTF. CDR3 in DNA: TGTGCCAGCCGCGCAGGGGGCAGCTACACCTTC.

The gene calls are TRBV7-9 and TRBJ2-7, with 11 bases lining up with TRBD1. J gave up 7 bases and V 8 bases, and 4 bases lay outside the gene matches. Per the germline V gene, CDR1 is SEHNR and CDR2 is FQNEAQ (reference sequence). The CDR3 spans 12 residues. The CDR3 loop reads CASSGQGDEQYF. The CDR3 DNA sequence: TGTGCCAGCTCGGGACAGGGGGATGAGCAGTACTTC. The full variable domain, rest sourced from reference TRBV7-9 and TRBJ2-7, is DTGVSQNPRHKITKRGQNVTFRCDPISEHNRLYWYRQTLGQGPEFLTYFQNEAQLEKSRLLSDRFSAERPKGSFSTLEIQRTEQGDSAMYLCASSGQGDEQYFGPGTRLTVT.

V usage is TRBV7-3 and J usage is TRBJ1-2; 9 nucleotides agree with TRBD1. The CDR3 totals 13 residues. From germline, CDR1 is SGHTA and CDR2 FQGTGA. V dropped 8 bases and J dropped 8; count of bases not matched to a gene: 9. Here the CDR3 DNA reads TGTGCCAGCGGCGGGGGACAGGGAGACGGCTACACCTTC. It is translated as CASGGGQGDGYTF.

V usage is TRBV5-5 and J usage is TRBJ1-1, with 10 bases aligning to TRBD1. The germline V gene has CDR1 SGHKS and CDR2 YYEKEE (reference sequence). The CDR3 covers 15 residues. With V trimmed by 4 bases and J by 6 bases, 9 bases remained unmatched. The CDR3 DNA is TGTGCCAGCAGCATGCAAGACAGGGGGCTTTCTGAAGCTTTCTTT. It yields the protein CASSMQDRGLSEAFF.

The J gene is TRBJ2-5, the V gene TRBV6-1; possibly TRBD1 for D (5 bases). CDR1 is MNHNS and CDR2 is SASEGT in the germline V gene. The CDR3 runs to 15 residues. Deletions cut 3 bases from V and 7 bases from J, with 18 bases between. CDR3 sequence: CASSELRVDQVTQYF. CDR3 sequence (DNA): TGTGCCAGCAGTGAGCTCAGGGTCGACCAGGTGACCCAGTACTTC.

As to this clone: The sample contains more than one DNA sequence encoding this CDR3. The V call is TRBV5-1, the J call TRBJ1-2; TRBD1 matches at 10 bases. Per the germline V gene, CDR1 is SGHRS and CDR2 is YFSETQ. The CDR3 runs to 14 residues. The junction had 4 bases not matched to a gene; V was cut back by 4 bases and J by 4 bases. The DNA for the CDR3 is TGCGCCAGCAGCGTAGGACAGGGGGTCTATGGCTACACCTTC. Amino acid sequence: CASSVGQGVYGYTF.

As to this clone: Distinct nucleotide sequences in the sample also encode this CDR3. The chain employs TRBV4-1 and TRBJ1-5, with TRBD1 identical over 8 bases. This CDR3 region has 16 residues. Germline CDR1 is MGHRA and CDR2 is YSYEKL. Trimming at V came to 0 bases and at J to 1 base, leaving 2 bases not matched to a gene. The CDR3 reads CASSQDSGGSNQPQHF. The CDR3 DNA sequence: TGCGCCAGCAGCCAAGATTCAGGGGGCAGCAATCAGCCCCAGCATTTT.

DNA of the CDR3: TGTGCCAGCAGCTTAGGCGAGTGGGGCCAGCCCCAGCATTTT. This sequence encodes CASSLGEWGQPQHF. J is TRBJ1-5 and V is TRBV13, with D perhaps TRBD1 (5 bases). CDR3 length equals 14 residues. Trimming cost V 0 bases and J 7 bases, with 10 bases left between them. Germline V gene lookup returns CDR1 PRHDT and CDR2 FYEKMQ (reference sequence).

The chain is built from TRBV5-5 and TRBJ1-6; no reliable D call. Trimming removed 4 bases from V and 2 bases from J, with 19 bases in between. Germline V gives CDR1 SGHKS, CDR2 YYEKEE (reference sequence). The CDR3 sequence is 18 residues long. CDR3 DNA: TGTGCCAGCAGCCGGGTTCTTAGGTCCGGGGCCTATAATTCACCCCTCCACTTT. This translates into CASSRVLRSGAYNSPLHF.

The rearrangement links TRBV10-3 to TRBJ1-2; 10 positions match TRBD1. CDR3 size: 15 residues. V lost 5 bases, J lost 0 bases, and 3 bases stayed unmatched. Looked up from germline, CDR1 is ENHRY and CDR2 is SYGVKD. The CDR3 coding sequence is TGTGCCATCAGTCTTGGGACAGGGGCTAACTATGGCTACACCTTC. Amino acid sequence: CAISLGTGANYGYTF.

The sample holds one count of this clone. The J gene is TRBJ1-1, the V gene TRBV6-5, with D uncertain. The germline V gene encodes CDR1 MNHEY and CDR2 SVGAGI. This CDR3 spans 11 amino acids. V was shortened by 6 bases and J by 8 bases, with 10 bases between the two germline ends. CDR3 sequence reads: CASSRGQEAFF. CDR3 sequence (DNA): TGTGCCAGCAGCCGGGGTCAGGAAGCTTTCTTT.

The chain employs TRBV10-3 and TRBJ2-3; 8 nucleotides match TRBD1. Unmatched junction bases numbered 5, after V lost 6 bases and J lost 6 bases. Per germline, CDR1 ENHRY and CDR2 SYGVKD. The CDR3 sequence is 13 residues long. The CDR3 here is CAIRQGASDTQYF. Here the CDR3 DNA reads TGTGCCATCAGGCAGGGGGCTTCTGATACGCAGTATTTT.

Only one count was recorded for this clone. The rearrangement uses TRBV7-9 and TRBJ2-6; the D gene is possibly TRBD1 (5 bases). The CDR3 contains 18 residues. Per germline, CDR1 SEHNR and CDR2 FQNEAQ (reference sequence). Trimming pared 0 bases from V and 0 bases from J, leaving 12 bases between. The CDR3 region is CASSLAMTVASGANVLTF. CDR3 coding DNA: TGTGCCAGCAGCTTAGCGATGACAGTTGCCTCTGGGGCCAACGTCCTGACTTTC.

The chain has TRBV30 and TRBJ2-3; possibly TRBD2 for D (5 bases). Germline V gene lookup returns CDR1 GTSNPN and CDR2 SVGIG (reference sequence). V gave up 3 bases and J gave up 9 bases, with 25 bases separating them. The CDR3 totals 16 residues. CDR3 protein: CAWRDGRRTSQRTQYF. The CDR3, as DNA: TGTGCCTGGAGGGACGGAAGGAGGACTTCACAGAGGACGCAGTATTTT.

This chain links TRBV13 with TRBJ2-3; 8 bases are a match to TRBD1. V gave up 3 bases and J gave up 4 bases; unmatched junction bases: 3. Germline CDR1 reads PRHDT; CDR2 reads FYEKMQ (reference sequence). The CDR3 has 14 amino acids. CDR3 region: CASSFDRGADTQYF. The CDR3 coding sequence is TGTGCCAGCAGCTTCGACAGGGGTGCAGATACGCAGTATTTT. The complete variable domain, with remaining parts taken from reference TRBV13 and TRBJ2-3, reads AAGVIQSPRHLIKEKRETATLKCYPIPRHDTVYWYQQGPGQDPQFLISFYEKMQSDKGSIPDRFSAQQFSDYHSELNMSSLELGDSALYFCASSFDRGADTQYFGPGTRLTVL.

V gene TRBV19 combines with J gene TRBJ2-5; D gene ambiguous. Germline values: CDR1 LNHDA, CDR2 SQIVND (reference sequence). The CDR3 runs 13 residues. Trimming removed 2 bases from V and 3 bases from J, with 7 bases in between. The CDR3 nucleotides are TGTGCCAGTAGTATAACGCGTAAAGAGACCCAGTACTTC. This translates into CASSITRKETQYF.

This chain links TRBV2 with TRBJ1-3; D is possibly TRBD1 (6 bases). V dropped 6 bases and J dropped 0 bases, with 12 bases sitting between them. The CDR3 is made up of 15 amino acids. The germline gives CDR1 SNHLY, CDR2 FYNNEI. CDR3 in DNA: TGTGCCAGCAGGGCTCGGACAGACTCTGGAAACACCATATATTTT. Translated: CASRARTDSGNTIYF.

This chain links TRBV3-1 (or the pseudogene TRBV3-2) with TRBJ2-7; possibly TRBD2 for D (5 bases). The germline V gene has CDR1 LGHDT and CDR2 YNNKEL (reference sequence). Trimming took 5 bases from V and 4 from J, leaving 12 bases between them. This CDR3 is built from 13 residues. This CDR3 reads CASSDGILYEQYF. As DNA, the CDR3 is TGTGCCAGCAGCGACGGGATACTTTACGAGCAGTACTTC.

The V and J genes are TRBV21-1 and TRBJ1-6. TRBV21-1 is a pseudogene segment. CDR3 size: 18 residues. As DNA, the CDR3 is TGTGCCAGCAGCAAGATGGAGGGCCCGACCGTATATAATTCACCCCTCCACTTT. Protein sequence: CASSKMEGPTVYNSPLHF.

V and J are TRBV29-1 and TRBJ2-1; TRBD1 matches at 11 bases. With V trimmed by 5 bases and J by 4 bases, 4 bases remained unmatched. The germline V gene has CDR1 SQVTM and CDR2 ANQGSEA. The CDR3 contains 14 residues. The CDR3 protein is CSVLGQGAYNEQFF. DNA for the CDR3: TGCAGCGTTCTCGGACAGGGGGCTTACAATGAGCAGTTCTTC.

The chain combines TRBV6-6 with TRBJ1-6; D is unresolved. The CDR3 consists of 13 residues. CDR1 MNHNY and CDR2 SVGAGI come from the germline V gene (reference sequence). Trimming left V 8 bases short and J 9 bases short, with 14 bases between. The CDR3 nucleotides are TGTGCCAGCTACTACAACGTTGGTTCACCCCTCCACTTT. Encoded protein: CASYYNVGSPLHF.

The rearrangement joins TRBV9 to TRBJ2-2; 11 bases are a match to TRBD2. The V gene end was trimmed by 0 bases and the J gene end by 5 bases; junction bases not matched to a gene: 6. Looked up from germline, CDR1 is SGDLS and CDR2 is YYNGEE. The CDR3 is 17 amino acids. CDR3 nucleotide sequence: TGTGCCAGCAGCGTAGTGGCTAGCGGGGGGACTACCGGGGAGCTGTTTTTT. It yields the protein CASSVVASGGTTGELFF.

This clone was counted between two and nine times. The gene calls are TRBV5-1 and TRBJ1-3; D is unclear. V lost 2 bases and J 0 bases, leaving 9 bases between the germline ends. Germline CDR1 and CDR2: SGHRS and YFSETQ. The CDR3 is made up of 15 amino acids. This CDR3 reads CASSLDTVSGNTIYF. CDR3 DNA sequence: TGCGCCAGCAGCTTAGATACAGTCTCTGGAAACACCATATATTTT.

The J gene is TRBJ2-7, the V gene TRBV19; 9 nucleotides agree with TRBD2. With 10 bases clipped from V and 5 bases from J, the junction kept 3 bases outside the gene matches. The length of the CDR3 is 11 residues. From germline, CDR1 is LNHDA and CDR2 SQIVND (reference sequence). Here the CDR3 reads CATRLADEQYF. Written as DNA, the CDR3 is TGTGCCACCCGACTAGCGGACGAGCAGTACTTC.

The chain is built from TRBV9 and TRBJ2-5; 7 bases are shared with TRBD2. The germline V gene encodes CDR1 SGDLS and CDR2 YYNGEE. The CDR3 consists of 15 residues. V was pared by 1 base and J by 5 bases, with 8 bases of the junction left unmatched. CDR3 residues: CASSVMGLPGETQYF. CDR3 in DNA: TGTGCCAGCAGCGTAATGGGACTACCTGGGGAGACCCAGTACTTC.

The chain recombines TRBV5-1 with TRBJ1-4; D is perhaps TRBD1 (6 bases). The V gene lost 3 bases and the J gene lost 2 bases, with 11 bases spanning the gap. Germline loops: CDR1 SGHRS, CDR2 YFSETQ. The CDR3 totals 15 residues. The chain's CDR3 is CASSSLGATNEKLFF. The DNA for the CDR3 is TGCGCCAGCAGCTCCCTGGGGGCGACTAATGAAAAACTGTTTTTT.

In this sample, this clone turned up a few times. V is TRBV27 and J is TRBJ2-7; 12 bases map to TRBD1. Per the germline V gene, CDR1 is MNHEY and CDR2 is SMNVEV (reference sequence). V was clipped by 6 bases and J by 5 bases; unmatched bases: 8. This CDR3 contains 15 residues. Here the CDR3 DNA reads TGTGCCAGCAGCCGATGGGGGACAGGGGGCAACGAGCAGTACTTC. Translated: CASSRWGTGGNEQYF.

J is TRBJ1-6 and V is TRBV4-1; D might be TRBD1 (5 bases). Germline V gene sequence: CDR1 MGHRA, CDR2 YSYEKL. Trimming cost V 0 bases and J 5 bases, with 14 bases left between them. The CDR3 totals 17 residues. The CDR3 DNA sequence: TGCGCCAGCAGCCAAGATTCGGGACTGGTAGATAATTCACCCCTCCACTTT. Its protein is CASSQDSGLVDNSPLHF.

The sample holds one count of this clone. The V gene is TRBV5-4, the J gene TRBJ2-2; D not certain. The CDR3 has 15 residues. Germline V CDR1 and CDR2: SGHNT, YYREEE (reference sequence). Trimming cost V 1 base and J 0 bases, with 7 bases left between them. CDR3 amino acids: CASSLTESNTGELFF. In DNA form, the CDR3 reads TGTGCCAGCAGCTTGACAGAATCGAACACCGGGGAGCTGTTTTTT.